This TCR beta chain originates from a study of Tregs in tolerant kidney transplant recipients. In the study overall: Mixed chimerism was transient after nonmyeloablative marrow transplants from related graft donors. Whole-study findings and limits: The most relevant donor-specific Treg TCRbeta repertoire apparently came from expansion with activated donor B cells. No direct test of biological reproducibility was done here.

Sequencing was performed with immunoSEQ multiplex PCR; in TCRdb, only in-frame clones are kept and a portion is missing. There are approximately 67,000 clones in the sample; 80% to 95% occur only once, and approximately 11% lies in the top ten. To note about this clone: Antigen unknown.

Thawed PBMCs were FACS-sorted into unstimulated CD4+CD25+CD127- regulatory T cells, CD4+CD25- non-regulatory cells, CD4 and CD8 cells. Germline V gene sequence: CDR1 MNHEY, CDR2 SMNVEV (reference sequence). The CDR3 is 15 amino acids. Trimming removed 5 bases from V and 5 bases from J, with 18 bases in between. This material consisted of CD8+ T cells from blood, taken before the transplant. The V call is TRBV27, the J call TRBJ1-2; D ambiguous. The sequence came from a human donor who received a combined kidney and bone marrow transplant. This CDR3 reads CASSPLSQVRYGYTF. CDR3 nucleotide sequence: TGTGCCAGCAGTCCGCTAAGTCAGGTGCGTTATGGCTACACCTTC.